These 5 T cell receptor beta chains came from one sample sequenced in a study of T cells in localized non-small cell lung cancer. Profiling relied on immunoSEQ multiplex PCR, and the TCRdb table lists in-frame clones only, not all of them. The repertoire consists of 75,000 to 80,000 clones, with 85% to 90% occurring once and the leading ten covering 20% to 25%. The sample in question was peripheral blood, obtained before any cancer treatment. Receptors originate from a woman aged 35 to 75 with stage I squamous cell lung carcinoma.

The gene calls are TRBV4-1 and TRBJ1-1; D not resolved. The length of the CDR3 is 15 residues. CDR1 is MGHRA, CDR2 YSYEKL, per germline. The germline V and J ends were trimmed by 2 bases and 0 bases, with 10 bases remaining between them. The CDR3 nucleotides read TGCGCCAGCAGCCAACTACCGGATCTGAACACTGAAGCTTTCTTT. Its protein product is CASSQLPDLNTEAFF.

This clone was detected only once. This rearrangement joins TRBV11-2 to TRBJ2-5; 12 bases match TRBD2. The ends lost 4 bases at V and 5 bases at J; junction bases unmatched: 5. The CDR3 is made up of 15 amino acids. Germline CDR1 reads SGHAT; CDR2 reads FQNNGV. For the CDR3, the DNA is TGTGCCAGCAGCTCTAGCGGGGGGGCCGTGGAGACCCAGTACTTC. Amino acids: CASSSSGGAVETQYF.

CDR3 region: CASSPEGLAGGPETQYF. Written as DNA, the CDR3 is TGTGCCAGCAGCCCGGAGGGACTAGCGGGGGGGCCGGAGACCCAGTACTTC. The chain couples TRBV5-4 to TRBJ2-5, with 16 bases matching TRBD2. Trimming cost V 4 bases and J 5 bases; bases outside gene matches: 8. This CDR3 is 17 amino acids long. The germline V gene has CDR1 SGHNT and CDR2 YYREEE (reference sequence).

J is TRBJ1-5 and V is TRBV2; tentative D call: TRBD1 (6 bases). The V gene's germline CDR1 is SNHLY and CDR2 FYNNEI. The CDR3 is 15 amino acids. V dropped 3 bases and J dropped 1 base, with 10 bases sitting between them. CDR3 in DNA: TGTGCCAGCAGTGATTTCGGACAGAGCAATCAGCCCCAGCATTTT. This translates into CASSDFGQSNQPQHF.

The V call is TRBV6-1, the J call TRBJ1-4, with unresolved D. The CDR3 has 13 amino acids. Germline V lookup: CDR1 MNHNS, CDR2 SASEGT. V lost 3 bases to trimming and J lost 1 base, with 3 bases between them. DNA for the CDR3: TGTGCCAGCAGTGACCTAACTAATGAAAAACTGTTTTTT. It translates to CASSDLTNEKLFF.